The 19 T cell receptor beta chains below all came from one sample that was sequenced in a study of cytotoxic CD8 clonotypes in ibrutinib-treated CLL. Data came from immunoSEQ multiplex PCR; TCRdb stores just in-frame clones and leaves some out. The sample shows over 100,000 clones, over 75% of them seen only once. Sequenced material: PBMCs, taken after 24 months of ibrutinib treatment. These TCRs come from a human donor with chronic lymphocytic leukemia.

The chain has TRBV11-2 and TRBJ2-7; D is unclear. V shed 1 base and J shed 0 bases, with 7 bases lying between them. Germline V gene sequence: CDR1 SGHAT, CDR2 FQNNGV. This CDR3 region has 14 residues. The chain's CDR3 is CASSLGPVSYEQYF. The CDR3 DNA follows: TGTGCCAGCAGCTTAGGCCCTGTCTCCTACGAGCAGTACTTC.

The V gene is TRBV6-1, the J gene TRBJ2-5; D is possibly TRBD2 (6 bases). This CDR3 has 14 residues. V was shortened by 7 bases and J by 5 bases, with 17 bases between the two germline ends. Germline loops: CDR1 MNHNS, CDR2 SASEGT. This CDR3 is CASKRIGGLETQYF. DNA of the CDR3: TGTGCCAGCAAACGGATCGGGGGACTGGAGACCCAGTACTTC.

This clone appeared a single time. The genes are TRBV28 and TRBJ1-4; D gene unclear. V was clipped by 6 bases and J by 10 bases, with 18 bases between them. Germline CDR1 reads MDHEN; CDR2 reads SYDVKM. There are 14 residues in the CDR3. The CDR3 DNA is TGTGCCAGCAGAGATCCTTCTAGGTTCGGAAAACTGTTTTTT. Encoded protein: CASRDPSRFGKLFF. The whole variable domain, filled in from reference TRBV28 and TRBJ1-4, reads DVKVTQSSRYLVKRTGEKVFLECVQDMDHENMFWYRQDPGLGLRLIYFSYDVKMKEKGDIPEGYSVSREKKERFSLILESASTNQTSMYLCASRDPSRFGKLFFGSGTQLSVL.

V is TRBV6-6 and J is TRBJ1-1; possibly TRBD1 for D (5 bases). Trimming shortened V by 6 bases and J by 1 base, and 9 bases separated the two germline ends. This CDR3 region has 13 residues. Germline-derived CDR1 and CDR2 are MNHNY and SVGAGI (reference sequence). The CDR3, as DNA: TGTGCCAGCAGCGCGCAGGGGAACACTGAAGCTTTCTTT. Its protein is CASSAQGNTEAFF.

The rearrangement uses TRBV18 and TRBJ2-2, with 7 bases matching TRBD1. This CDR3 has 16 amino acids. The junction had 3 bases not matched to a gene; V was cut back by 0 bases and J by 2 bases. CDR1 KGHSH and CDR2 LQKENI come from the germline V gene. CDR3 sequence reads: CASSPPYRGNTGELFF. The CDR3 DNA sequence: TGTGCCAGCTCACCACCGTACAGGGGTAACACCGGGGAGCTGTTTTTT.

The chain uses TRBV18 and TRBJ1-4; possibly TRBD1 for D (5 bases). Trimming took 0 bases from V and 8 from J, leaving 13 bases between them. Germline V gene data show CDR1 as KGHSH and CDR2 as LQKENI. The CDR3 runs 15 residues. CDR3 nucleotide sequence: TGTGCCAGCTCACCACCCCAGGGCGTACAAGAAAAACTGTTTTTT. It encodes CASSPPQGVQEKLFF.

The rearrangement joins TRBV19 to TRBJ1-4; TRBD1 agrees at 9 bases. The CDR3 is 13 amino acids. Germline values: CDR1 LNHDA, CDR2 SQIVND (reference sequence). V lost 10 bases, J lost 5 bases, and 5 bases stayed unmatched. CDR3 sequence: CATGDRVNEKLFF. CDR3 coding DNA: TGTGCCACTGGGGACAGGGTAAATGAAAAACTGTTTTTT.

The chain employs TRBV7-9 and TRBJ2-7; TRBD1 is a possible D gene (6 bases). The ends were cut back, 4 bases at V and 2 bases at J, with 9 bases in the middle. The CDR3 covers 13 residues. Germline CDR1 reads SEHNR; CDR2 reads FQNEAQ (reference sequence). The CDR3 nucleotides read TGTGCCAGCAGCTCCGGACAGACCTACGAGCAGTACTTC. Amino acid sequence: CASSSGQTYEQYF.

Note on this clone: An end of the junction does not agree with germline; a read error may underlie this. V usage is TRBV7-9 and J usage is TRBJ2-7; possibly TRBD2 for D (6 bases). Germline assignment: CDR1 SEHNR and CDR2 FQNEAQ (reference sequence). This CDR3 has 18 amino acids. The CDR3 sequence: CASTGGRRGETGSHEQYF. For the CDR3, the DNA is TGTGCCAGCACTGGGGGACGGAGGGGAGAGACGGGCTCCCACGAGCAGTACTTC.

V usage is TRBV7-3 and J usage is TRBJ2-1; D may be TRBD1 or TRBD2 (5 bases each). With 4 bases removed from V and 6 bases from J, the gap between germline ends came to 16 bases. The CDR3 has 15 residues. The germline gives CDR1 SGHTA, CDR2 FQGTGA. The CDR3 here is CASSSDGTRGNEQFF. The CDR3, as DNA: TGTGCCAGCAGCTCCGACGGGACCCGCGGCAATGAGCAGTTCTTC.

The V gene is TRBV10-2, the J gene TRBJ2-3; D possibly corresponds to TRBD1 (5 bases). V lost 7 bases, J lost 3 bases, and 11 bases lay in between. This CDR3 has 13 residues. Germline-derived CDR1 and CDR2 are WSHSY and SAAADI. In nucleotides, the CDR3 is TGCGCCAGCACCCCTCAGGGTACAGATACGCAGTATTTT. Translated, it gives CASTPQGTDTQYF.

This clone was found once. The chain is built from TRBV7-2 and TRBJ2-7; TRBD1 agrees at 7 bases. V lost 2 bases to trimming and J lost 4 bases; unmatched junction nucleotides: 8. The CDR3 spans 15 residues. Germline CDR1 and CDR2: SGHTA and FQGNSA. CDR3 sequence reads: CASSLRVPGGYEQYF. The DNA for the CDR3 is TGTGCCAGCAGCTTAAGAGTCCCAGGGGGTTACGAGCAGTACTTC.

The rearrangement joins TRBV4-1 to TRBJ1-1, with D possibly matching TRBD1 (5 bases). The germline gives CDR1 MGHRA, CDR2 YSYEKL. V dropped 5 bases and J dropped 4 bases, with 17 bases sitting between them. This CDR3 region has 15 residues. CDR3 DNA sequence: TGCGCCAGCAGCGCAAACCCAGGGCTAGGCACTGAAGCTTTCTTT. Its translation is CASSANPGLGTEAFF.

J is TRBJ2-3 and V is TRBV6-1; 10 nucleotides match TRBD2. The germline CDR1 and CDR2 sequences are MNHNS and SASEGT. V trimming: 7 bases; J trimming: 6 bases; junction bases outside the gene matches: 10. The CDR3 spans 15 residues. CDR3 bases: TGTGCCAGCACCTTCTCTAGCGGGGGCGAGGATACGCAGTATTTT. This encodes CASTFSSGGEDTQYF.

The chain carries TRBV7-2 and TRBJ2-1, with D possibly being TRBD2 (6 bases). The CDR3 runs 15 residues. The V gene lost 5 bases and the J gene lost 0 bases, with 11 bases spanning the gap. Germline lookup yields CDR1 SGHTA and CDR2 FQGNSA. The CDR3 is CASSLSGTSYNEQFF. The CDR3 DNA follows: TGTGCCAGCAGCCTTAGCGGAACCTCCTACAATGAGCAGTTCTTC.

This clone came up once. This chain connects TRBV7-2 to TRBJ1-2; a possible D gene is TRBD1 (5 bases). The CDR3 consists of 17 residues. V gave up 1 base and J gave up 1 base, with 16 bases separating them. Germline V gives CDR1 SGHTA, CDR2 FQGNSA. Here the CDR3 DNA reads TGTGCCAGCAGCTTAGGAGAGGGGCAAGCTTTTAACTATGGCTACACCTTC. This codes for CASSLGEGQAFNYGYTF.

This clone occurred a few times. The CDR3 sequence: CASSLGPEGYTF. The CDR3 DNA sequence: TGTGCCAGCAGCTTGGGACCGGAAGGCTACACCTTC. The chain recombines TRBV5-4 with TRBJ1-2; D is ambiguous. V dropped 0 bases and J dropped 8 bases, with 8 bases sitting between them. This CDR3 is built from 12 residues. The germline gives CDR1 SGHNT, CDR2 YYREEE (reference sequence).

The chain has TRBV2 and TRBJ2-4; D is unresolved. Trimming stripped 8 bases from V and 8 bases from J, with 10 bases between. The length of the CDR3 is 11 residues. The V gene's germline CDR1 is SNHLY and CDR2 FYNNEI. The CDR3 sequence: CASSSAYIQYF. CDR3 bases: TGTGCCAGCTCCTCAGCTTACATTCAGTACTTC. Combining the CDR3 with reference TRBV2 and TRBJ2-4 gives the whole variable domain EPEVTQTPSHQVTQMGQEVILRCVPISNHLYFYWYRQILGQKVEFLVSFYNNEISEKSEIFDDQFSVERPDGSNFTLKIRSTKLEDSAMYFCASSSAYIQYFGAGTRLSVL.

This clone has just one count. The chain recombines TRBV10-3 with TRBJ2-4, with TRBD2 as a possible D gene (5 bases). Trimming took 1 base from V and 6 from J, leaving 10 bases between them. The CDR3 has 14 residues. Germline CDR1 is ENHRY and CDR2 is SYGVKD. CDR3 in DNA: TGTGCCATCAGTGAGTTCGGGGTAGGAAACATTCAGTACTTC. Translated: CAISEFGVGNIQYF.